Included here is one T cell receptor beta chain sequence, with context. Generated by immunoSEQ multiplex PCR, the TCRdb table keeps only in-frame clones and is missing some. The sample contains about 490,000 clones, around 80% of which appear only once. This entry belongs to a study of shared clonotypes between healthy human individuals. Across the whole study: Serving as donors were two women and a few men, whose ages spanned 18 to 49.

The CDR3 is 14 amino acids. Germline CDR1 SGHTS, CDR2 YDEGEE. V was cut by 0 bases and J by 1 base, with 7 bases left in between. This chain joins TRBV5-8 and TRBJ1-1; D is unclear. The sequence derives from a woman in her thirties or forties in good health. Some clones in this sample may be carry-over from other donors' samples. The sample comprised PBMCs. The CDR3 coding sequence is TGTGCCAGCAGCTTGGTGCCGGGGAACACTGAAGCTTTCTTT. It translates to CASSLVPGNTEAFF.